This T cell receptor beta chain was captured in a study of identical twins. There are 15 residues in the CDR3. Between the trimmed V and J ends, which lost 0 bases and 8 bases, there was a span of 14 bases. The germline CDR1 and CDR2 sequences are SGDLS and YYNGEE. This clonotype was detected ten times or more. One entry per CDR3 protein results from TCRdb running MiXCR on the 5' RACE reads. The table lists 200,000 to 300,000 distinct CDR3 sequences, roughly 10% of them singletons. The gene calls are TRBV9 and TRBJ1-4; TRBD1 might be the D (6 bases). This receptor was obtained from a man in his fifties or sixties in good health. Input material: memory T cells sorted from blood. The CDR3 reads CASSVAEGVREKLFF. CDR3 DNA: TGTGCCAGCAGCGTAGCTGAGGGGGTCCGGGAAAAACTGTTTTTT.